The rows below give T cell receptor beta chains drawn from one sample of a study of CD8 T cells in ankylosing spondylitis. MiXCR, applied by TCRdb to the 5' RACE reads, yields one record per CDR3 protein. The data hold approximately 550,000 distinct CDR3 sequences, with 12% observed a single time. The specimen sequenced was blood, either unsorted or a sorted T cell fraction (not recorded which). The source is a male donor with ankylosing spondylitis. Both conserved end residues are trimmed from each CDR3.

TRBV12-3/TRBV12-4	10	ASSPTPGEQY
TRBV29-1	9	SANRGSEAF
TRBV3-1	12	ASSQGTGTYEQY
TRBV30	13	AWSSPGSDNSPLH
TRBV2	13	ASSATGAFPYGYT
TRBV20-1	13	SARDLWRGTEKLF
TRBV11-2	11	ASSLVRTGELF
TRBV12-3/TRBV12-4	11	ASSMGENTEAF
TRBV6-1	13	ASSEMGIENTEAF
TRBV5-1	12	ASSLSGDTDTQY
TRBV12-3/TRBV12-4	12	ASSLGTPTYEQY
TRBV10-3	9	AIAQGETQY
TRBV5-1	13	ASSPDFSGTGELF
TRBV29-1	12	SVAPVMKREVQY
TRBV5-1	16	ASSLVGQTASGANVLT
TRBV9	14	ASSARGGGGTDTQY
TRBV24-1	14	ATSDSSSGDLDEQF
TRBV11-2	13	ASSLGGYSGNTIY
TRBV5-6	12	ASSIPTRNTEAF
TRBV7-9	14	ASSKARATGANVLT
TRBV4-2	13	ASSQDRGPQETQY
TRBV11-2	13	ASSWSGGGGETQY
TRBV27	11	ASRYLGGNEQF
TRBV11-2	13	ASSSPGQQTDTQY
TRBV4-1	14	ASSQDDRGRNQPQH
TRBV6-1	14	ASSARQGTMNTEAF
TRBV20-1	13	SAGRDRSMNTEAF
TRBV6-1	10	ASSRQGTEAF
TRBV20-1	8	SARWETQY
TRBV24-1	12	ATRSTGGGETQY
TRBV5-6	12	ASYQGGFQETQY
TRBV7-8	12	ASSPTWGFVGAF
TRBV6-5	12	ASSLAIRPNTQY
TRBV6-1	13	ASSEGQGSAETQY
TRBV5-5	12	ASSLGDYPVELF
TRBV30	11	AWSGHDNSPLH
TRBV6-1	11	ASGGVGYTEAF
TRBV2	12	ASSPAAGQNIQY
TRBV29-1	12	SGNEPRRGTEAF
TRBV5-6	10	ASSADYTEAF
TRBV7-9	14	ASSFPAGPPYNEQF
TRBV10-1	13	ASSEGRGWETEAF
TRBV4-1	14	ASSHVGGIGTDTQY
TRBV7-9	12	ASSLVVRDNEQF
TRBV5-1	15	ASSLDWGRAFTYEQY
TRBV19	10	ASSASGRIQY
TRBV3-1	12	ASRQEPRRNEQF
TRBV10-1	14	ASSGPEQGANTEAF